This TCR beta chain was retrieved from a study of blood T cell repertoires in COVID-19. Study information: COVID-19 samples collected from the United States, Italy and Spain covered acute and convalescent phases. Nucleic acid was either cDNA or gDNA, and it came from T cells, B-cell-depleted T cells, or PBMCs.

As processed by the authors: Scientists estimated how many nucleated cells there were by amplifying reference gene primers. Profiling relied on immunoSEQ multiplex PCR, and the TCRdb table lists in-frame clones only, not all of them. V, J and clone size derive from that table, while D and trimming were established from the DNA sequence. The repertoire has 150,000 to 180,000 clones, 83% of them found once; the top ten carry about 12%. Per germline, CDR1 SGHRS and CDR2 YFSETQ. The CDR3 is made up of 15 amino acids. V gave up 0 bases and J gave up 2 bases, with 9 bases separating them. The sequence was collected from a woman aged 55 to 70 with COVID-19, enrolled during active disease. The chain links TRBV5-1 to TRBJ1-3; perhaps TRBD1 as D (6 bases). The sequencing input was peripheral blood. Written as DNA, the CDR3 is TGCGCCAGCAGCTTGGAGGGGACAACTGGAAACACCATATATTTT. Encoded protein: CASSLEGTTGNTIYF.